This TCR beta chain was captured by sequencing in a study of OX40 agonist ivuxolimab in advanced cancers. General study results and limits: At 0.1 to 3.0 mg/kg and by week 6, CD4+ and CD8+ T cells in the blood had expanded clonally. Relatively little clonal expansion, among the lowest observed, appeared in partial responders at 0.1-3.0 mg/kg. CD8+ T cells were the subset that, on average, had more expanded clones than CD4+.

The CDR3 totals 17 residues. V lost 1 base to trimming and J lost 4 bases, with 19 bases between them. CDR1 LGHNT and CDR2 FRNRAP come from the germline V gene. The data were produced by immunoSEQ multiplex PCR, yet TCRdb's version contains in-frame clones alone and is incomplete. In the table there are some 60,000 clones, 70% to 90% of which are singletons. A single count supports this clone. Antigen unknown. V is TRBV12-5 and J is TRBJ2-5; tentative D call: TRBD1 (6 bases). The clonotype comes from an adult with an advanced solid tumor such as melanoma, head and neck, liver or kidney cancer. The sample here was CD4+ or CD8+ T cells sorted from blood, taken in a trial of the OX40 agonist ivuxolimab. CDR3 region: CASGLGVGQGLGETQYF. CDR3 coding DNA: TGTGCTAGTGGTTTGGGGGTGGGCCAGGGGTTAGGAGAGACCCAGTACTTC.